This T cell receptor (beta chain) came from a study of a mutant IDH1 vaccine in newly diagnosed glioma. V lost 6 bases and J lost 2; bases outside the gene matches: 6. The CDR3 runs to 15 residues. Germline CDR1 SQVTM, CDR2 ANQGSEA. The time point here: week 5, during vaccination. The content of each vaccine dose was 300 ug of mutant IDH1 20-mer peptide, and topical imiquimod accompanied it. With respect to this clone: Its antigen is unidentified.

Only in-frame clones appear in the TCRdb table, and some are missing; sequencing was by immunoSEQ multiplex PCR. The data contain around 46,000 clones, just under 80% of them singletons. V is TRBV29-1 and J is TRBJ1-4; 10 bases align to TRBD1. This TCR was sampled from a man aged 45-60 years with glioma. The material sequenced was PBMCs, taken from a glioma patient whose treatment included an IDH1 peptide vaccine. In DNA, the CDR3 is TGCAGCGTGAGACAGGGGGCTTTTACTAATGAAAAACTGTTTTTT. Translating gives CSVRQGAFTNEKLFF.